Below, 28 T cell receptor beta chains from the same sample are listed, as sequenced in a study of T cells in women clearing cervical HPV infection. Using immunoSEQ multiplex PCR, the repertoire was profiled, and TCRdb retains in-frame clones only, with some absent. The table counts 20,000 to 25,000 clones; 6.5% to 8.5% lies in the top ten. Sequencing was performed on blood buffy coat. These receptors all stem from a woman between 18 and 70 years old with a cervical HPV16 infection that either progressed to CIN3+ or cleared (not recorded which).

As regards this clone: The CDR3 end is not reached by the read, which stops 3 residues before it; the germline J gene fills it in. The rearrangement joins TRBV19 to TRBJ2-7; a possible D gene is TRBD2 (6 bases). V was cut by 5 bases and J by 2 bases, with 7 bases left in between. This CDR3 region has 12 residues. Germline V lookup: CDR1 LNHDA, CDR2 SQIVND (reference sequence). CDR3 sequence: CASSAGTYEQYF. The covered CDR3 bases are TGTGCCAGTAGTGCGGGGACCTACGAG. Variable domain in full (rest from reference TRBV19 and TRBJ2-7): DGGITQSPKYLFRKEGQNVTLSCEQNLNHDAMYWYRQDPGQGLRLIYYSQIVNDFQKGDIAEGYSVSREKKESFPLTVTSAQKNPTAFYLCASSAGTYEQYFGPGTRLTVT.

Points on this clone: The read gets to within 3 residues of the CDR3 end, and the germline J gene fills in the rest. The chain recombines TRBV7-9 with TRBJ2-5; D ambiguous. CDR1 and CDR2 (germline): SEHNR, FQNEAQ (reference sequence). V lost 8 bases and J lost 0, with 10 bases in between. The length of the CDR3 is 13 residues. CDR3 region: CASGDTDQETQYF. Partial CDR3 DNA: TGTGCCAGCGGAGACACCGACCAAGAGACC. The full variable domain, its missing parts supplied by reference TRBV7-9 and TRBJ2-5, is DTGVSQNPRHKITKRGQNVTFRCDPISEHNRLYWYRQTLGQGPEFLTYFQNEAQLEKSRLLSDRFSAERPKGSFSTLEIQRTEQGDSAMYLCASGDTDQETQYFGPGTRLLVL.

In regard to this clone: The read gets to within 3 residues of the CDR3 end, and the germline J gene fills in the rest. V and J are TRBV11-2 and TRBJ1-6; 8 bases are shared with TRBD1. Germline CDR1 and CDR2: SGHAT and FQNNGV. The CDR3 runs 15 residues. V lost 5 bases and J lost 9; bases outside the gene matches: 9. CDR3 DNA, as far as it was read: TGTGCCAGCAGCATCGTCAGGGGGCCTAGTTCACCC. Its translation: CASSIVRGPSSP. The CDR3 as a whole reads CASSIVRGPSSPLHF.

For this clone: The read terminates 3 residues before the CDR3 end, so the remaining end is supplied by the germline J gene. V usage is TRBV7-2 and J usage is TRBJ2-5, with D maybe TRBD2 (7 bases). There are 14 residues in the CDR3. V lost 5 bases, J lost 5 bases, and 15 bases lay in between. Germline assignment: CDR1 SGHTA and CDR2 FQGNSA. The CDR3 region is CASSPTGGGETQYF. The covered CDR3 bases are TGTGCCAGCAGCCCGACCGGCGGGGGCGAGACC.

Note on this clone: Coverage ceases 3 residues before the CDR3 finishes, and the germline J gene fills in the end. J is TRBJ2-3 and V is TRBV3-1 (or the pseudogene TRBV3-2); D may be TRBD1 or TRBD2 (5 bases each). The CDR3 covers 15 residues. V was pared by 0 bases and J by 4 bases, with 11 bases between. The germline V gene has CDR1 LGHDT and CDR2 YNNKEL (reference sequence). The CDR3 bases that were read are TGTGCCAGCAGCCAAGACAGGGAGACGGCAGATACG. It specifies CASSQDRETADT. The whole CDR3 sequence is CASSQDRETADTQYF.

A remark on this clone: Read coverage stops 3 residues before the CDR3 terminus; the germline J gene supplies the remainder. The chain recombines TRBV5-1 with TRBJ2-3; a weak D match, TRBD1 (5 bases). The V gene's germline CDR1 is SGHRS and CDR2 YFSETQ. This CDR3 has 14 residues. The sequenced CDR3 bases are TGCGCCAGCAGCATGGGGCCTTCACAAGAGACG. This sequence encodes CASSMGPSQET. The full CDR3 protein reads CASSMGPSQETQYF.

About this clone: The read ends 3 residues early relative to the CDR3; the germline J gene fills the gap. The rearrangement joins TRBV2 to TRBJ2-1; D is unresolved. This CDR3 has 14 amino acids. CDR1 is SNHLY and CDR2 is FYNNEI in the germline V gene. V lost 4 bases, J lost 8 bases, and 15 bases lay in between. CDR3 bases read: TGTGCCAGCAGTGGGGCAGCTCTACAATATGAG. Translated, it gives CASSGAALQYE. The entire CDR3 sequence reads CASSGAALQYEQFF.

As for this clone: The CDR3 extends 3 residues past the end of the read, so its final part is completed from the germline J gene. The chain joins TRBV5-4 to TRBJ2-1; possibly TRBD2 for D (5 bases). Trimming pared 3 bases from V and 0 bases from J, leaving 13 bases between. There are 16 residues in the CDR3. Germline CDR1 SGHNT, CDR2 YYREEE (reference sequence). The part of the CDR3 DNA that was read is TGTGCCAGCAGCTACCCCCCCAGCGGCTCCTACAATGAG. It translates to CASSYPPSGSYNE. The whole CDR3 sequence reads CASSYPPSGSYNEQFF.

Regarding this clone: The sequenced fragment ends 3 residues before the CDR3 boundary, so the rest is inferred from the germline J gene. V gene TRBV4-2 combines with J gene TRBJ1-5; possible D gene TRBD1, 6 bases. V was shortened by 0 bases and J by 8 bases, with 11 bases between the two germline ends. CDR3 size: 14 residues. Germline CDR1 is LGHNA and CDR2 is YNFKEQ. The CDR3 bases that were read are TGTGCCAGCAGCCAAGATCAGGGGAGGGAGCCC. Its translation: CASSQDQGREP. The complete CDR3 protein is CASSQDQGREPQHF.

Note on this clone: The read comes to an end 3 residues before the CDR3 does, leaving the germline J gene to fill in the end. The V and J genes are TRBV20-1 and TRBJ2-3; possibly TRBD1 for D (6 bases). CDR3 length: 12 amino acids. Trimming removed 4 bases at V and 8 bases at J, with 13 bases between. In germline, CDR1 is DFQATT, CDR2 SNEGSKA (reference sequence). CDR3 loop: CSAMGAGSTQYF. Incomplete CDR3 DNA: TGCAGTGCTATGGGGGCAGGTAGTACG.

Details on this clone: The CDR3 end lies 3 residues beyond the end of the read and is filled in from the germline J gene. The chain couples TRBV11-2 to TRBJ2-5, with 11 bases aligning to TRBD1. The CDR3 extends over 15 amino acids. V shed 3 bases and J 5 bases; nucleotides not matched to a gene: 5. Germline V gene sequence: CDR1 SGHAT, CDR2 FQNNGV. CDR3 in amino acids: CASSFGQGAKETQYF. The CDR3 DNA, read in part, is TGTGCCAGCAGCTTCGGACAGGGGGCGAAGGAGACC.

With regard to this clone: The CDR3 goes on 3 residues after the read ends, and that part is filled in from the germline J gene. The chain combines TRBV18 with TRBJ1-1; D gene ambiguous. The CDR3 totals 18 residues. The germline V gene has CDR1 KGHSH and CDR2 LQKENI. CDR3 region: CASSRKPYNLATNEKAFF. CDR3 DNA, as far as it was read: TGTGCCAGCTCACGGAAACCGTACAACCTTGCAACTAATGAAAAA.

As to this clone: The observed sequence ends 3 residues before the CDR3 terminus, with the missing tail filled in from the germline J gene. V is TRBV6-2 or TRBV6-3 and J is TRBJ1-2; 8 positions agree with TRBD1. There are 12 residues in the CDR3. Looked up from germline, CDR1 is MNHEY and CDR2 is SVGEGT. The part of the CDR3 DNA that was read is TGTGCCAGCAGTTCCAGGGGGCAGGGC. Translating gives CASSSRGQG. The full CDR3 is CASSSRGQGYTF.

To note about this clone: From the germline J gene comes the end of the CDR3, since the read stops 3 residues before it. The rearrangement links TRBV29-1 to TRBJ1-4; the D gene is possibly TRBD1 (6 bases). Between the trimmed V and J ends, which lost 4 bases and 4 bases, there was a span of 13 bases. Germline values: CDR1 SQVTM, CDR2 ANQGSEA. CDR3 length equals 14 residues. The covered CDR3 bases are TGCAGCGTTGTCGGAGGGACATTTAATGAAAAA. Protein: CSVVGGTFNEK. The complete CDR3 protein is CSVVGGTFNEKLFF.

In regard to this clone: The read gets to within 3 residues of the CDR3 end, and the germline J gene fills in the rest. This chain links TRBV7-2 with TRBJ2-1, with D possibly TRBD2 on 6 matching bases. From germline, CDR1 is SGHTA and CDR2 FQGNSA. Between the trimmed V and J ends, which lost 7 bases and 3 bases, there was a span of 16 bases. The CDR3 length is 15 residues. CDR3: CASTQAGIGYNEQFF. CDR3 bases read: TGTGCCAGCACCCAAGCGGGCATCGGCTACAATGAG.

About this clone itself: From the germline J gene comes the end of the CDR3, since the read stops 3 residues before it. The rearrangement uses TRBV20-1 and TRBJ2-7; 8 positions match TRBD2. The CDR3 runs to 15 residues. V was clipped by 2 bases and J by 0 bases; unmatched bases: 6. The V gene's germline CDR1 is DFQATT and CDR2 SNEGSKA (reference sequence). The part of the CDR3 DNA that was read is TGCAGTGCTAGAAAACCCGGGACTAGCTCCTACGAG. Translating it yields CSARKPGTSSYE. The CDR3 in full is CSARKPGTSSYEQYF.

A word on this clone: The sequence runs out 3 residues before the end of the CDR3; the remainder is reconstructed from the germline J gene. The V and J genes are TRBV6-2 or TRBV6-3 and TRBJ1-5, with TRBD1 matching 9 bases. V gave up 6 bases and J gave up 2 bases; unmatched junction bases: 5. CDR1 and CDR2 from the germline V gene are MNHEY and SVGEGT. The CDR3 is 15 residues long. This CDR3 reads CASRPTGGGNQPQHF. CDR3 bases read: TGTGCCAGCAGACCAACAGGGGGCGGCAATCAGCCC.

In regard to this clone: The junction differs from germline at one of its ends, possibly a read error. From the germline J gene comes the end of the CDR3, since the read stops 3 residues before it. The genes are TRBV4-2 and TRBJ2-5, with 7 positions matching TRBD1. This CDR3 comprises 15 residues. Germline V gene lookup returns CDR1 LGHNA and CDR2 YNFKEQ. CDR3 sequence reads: CASSPSGGKGETQYF. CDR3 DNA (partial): TGCGCCAGCAGCCCCTCAGGGGGTAAGGGGGAGACC.

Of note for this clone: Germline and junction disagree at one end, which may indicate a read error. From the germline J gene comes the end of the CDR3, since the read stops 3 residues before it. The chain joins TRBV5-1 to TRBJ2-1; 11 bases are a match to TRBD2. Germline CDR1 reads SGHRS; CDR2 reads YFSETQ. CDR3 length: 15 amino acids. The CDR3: CASRLAGGVPYEQFF. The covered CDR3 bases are TGCGCCAGCCGCTTAGCGGGAGGGGTTCCCTATGAG.

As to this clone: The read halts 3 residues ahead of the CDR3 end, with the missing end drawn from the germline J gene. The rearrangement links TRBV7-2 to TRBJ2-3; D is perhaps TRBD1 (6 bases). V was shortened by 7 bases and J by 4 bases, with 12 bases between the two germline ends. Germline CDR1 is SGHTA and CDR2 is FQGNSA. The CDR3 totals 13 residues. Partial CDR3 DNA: TGTGCCAGCACAGGGGTTAATGCAGATACG. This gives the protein CASTGVNADT. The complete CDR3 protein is CASTGVNADTQYF.

CDR3 DNA, as far as it was read: TGTGCCAGCAGCTTTTTGCTGAGGGCAGATACG. Translation: CASSFLLRADT. The entire CDR3 protein is CASSFLLRADTQYF. The genes are TRBV5-5 and TRBJ2-3, with a possible D match to TRBD2 (5 bases). The read is 3 residues too short to cover the CDR3 end, so that end is filled in from the germline J gene. The germline V gene encodes CDR1 SGHKS and CDR2 YYEKEE (reference sequence). CDR3 size: 14 residues. Trimming took 2 bases from V and 4 from J, leaving 11 bases between them.

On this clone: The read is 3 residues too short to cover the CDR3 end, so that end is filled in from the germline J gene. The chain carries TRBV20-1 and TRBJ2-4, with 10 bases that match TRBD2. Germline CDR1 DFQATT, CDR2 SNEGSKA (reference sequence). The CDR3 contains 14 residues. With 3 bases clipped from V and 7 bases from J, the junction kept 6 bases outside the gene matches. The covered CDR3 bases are TGCAGTGCTAGGCCTAGCGGGAGTTTCAACATT. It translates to CSARPSGSFNI. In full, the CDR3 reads CSARPSGSFNIQYF.

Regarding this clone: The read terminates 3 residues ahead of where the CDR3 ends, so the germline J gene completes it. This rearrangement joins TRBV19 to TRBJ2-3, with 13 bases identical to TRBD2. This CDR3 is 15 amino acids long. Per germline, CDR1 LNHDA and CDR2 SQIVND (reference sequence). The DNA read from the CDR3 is TGTGCCAGTAGTATGGGACTAGCGGGGCAAGAGACG. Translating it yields CASSMGLAGQET. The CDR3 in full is CASSMGLAGQETQYF.

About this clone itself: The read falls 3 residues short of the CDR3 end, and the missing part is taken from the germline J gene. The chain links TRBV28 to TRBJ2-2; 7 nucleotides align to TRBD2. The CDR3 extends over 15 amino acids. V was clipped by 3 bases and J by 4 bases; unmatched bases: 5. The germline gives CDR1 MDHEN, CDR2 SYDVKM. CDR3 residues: CASSLGAGVTGELFF. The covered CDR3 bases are TGTGCCAGCAGTTTGGGTGCGGGGGTCACCGGGGAG.

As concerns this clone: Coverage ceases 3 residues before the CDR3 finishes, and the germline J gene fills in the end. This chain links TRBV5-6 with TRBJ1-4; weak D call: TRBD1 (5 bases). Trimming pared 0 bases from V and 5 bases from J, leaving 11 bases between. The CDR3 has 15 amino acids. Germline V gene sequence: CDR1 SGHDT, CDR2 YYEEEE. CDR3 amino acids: CASSLEGRGNEKLFF. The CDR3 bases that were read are TGTGCCAGCAGCTTGGAGGGGAGGGGAAATGAAAAA. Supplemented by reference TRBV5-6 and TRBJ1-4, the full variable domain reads DAGVTQSPTHLIKTRGQQVTLRCSPKSGHDTVSWYQQALGQGPQFIFQYYEEEERQRGNFPDRFSGHQFPNYSSELNVNALLLGDSALYLCASSLEGRGNEKLFFGSGTQLSVL.

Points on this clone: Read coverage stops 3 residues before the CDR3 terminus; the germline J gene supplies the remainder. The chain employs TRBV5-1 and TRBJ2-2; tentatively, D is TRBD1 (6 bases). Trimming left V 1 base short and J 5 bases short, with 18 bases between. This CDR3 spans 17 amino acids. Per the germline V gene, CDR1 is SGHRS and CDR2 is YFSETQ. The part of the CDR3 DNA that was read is TGCGCCAGCAGCTTGAGCCCCGGCAGGGGTGGGACCGGGGAG. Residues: CASSLSPGRGGTGE. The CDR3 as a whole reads CASSLSPGRGGTGELFF.

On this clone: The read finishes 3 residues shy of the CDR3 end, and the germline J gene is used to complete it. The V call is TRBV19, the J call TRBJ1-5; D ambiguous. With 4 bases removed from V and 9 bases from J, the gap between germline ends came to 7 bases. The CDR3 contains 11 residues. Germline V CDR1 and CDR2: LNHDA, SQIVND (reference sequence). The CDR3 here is CASSNRGPQHF. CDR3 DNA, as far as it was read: TGTGCCAGTAGTAACAGAGGGCCC.

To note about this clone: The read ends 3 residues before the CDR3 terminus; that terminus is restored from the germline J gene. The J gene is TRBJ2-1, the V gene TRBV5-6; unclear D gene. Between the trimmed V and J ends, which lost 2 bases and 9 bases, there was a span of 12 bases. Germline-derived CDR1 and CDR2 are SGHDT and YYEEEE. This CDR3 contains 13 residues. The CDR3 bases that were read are TGTGCCAGCAGCTTAGGTACAGCCATTGAG. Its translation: CASSLGTAIE. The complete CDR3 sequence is CASSLGTAIEQFF.